These 24 T cell receptor beta chains came from one sample sequenced in a study of T cell repertoires and HLA-DP antigens. Clones were read by immunoSEQ multiplex PCR, and TCRdb kept only the in-frame ones, dropping some. The sample has fewer than 95,000 clones; approximately 89% are singletons. No cognate antigen is known for these TCRs. Sequencing was performed on CD4+ T cells from PBMCs. These receptors came from a man aged 45-65 years in good health and CMV-seronegative.

The chain recombines TRBV6-5 with TRBJ1-1; 7 bases are shared with TRBD1. This CDR3 is 13 amino acids long. With V trimmed by 5 bases and J by 9 bases, 9 bases remained unmatched. The V gene's germline CDR1 is MNHEY and CDR2 SVGAGI. Here the CDR3 DNA reads TGTGCCAGCAGTCCAACATTACAGGGGAAAGCTTTCTTT. Translating it yields CASSPTLQGKAFF.

The chain combines TRBV6-5 with TRBJ2-3, with TRBD2 identical over 8 bases. V shed 6 bases and J 1 base; nucleotides not matched to a gene: 6. The CDR3 loop spans 15 amino acids. The germline V gene has CDR1 MNHEY and CDR2 SVGAGI. This CDR3 reads CASSRAGAGTDTQYF. For the CDR3, the DNA is TGTGCCAGCAGCAGAGCGGGAGCTGGCACAGATACGCAGTATTTT.

Only one count was recorded for this clone. This chain joins TRBV4-3 and TRBJ2-5; 10 bases match TRBD1. The CDR3 extends over 16 amino acids. The V gene's germline CDR1 is LGHNA and CDR2 YSLEER. Trimming at V came to 2 bases and at J to 5 bases, leaving 8 bases not matched to a gene. The CDR3 DNA follows: TGCGCCAGCAGCCAACGACAGGGGGCGAGCACCGAGACCCAGTACTTC. Amino acids: CASSQRQGASTETQYF.

The CDR3 protein is CAWSVVTGGDSPLHF. As DNA, the CDR3 is TGTGCCTGGAGTGTAGTAACAGGAGGGGATTCACCCCTCCACTTT. The chain employs TRBV30 and TRBJ1-6, with D possibly matching TRBD1 (5 bases). From germline, CDR1 is GTSNPN and CDR2 SVGIG (reference sequence). The CDR3 has 15 residues. The V gene lost 0 bases and the J gene lost 8 bases, with 14 bases spanning the gap.

This clone has just a few counts. The chain joins TRBV30 to TRBJ2-7, with 7 bases lining up with TRBD2. The CDR3 is 13 residues long. Germline V gene lookup returns CDR1 GTSNPN and CDR2 SVGIG (reference sequence). V lost 1 base, J lost 3 bases, and 3 bases stayed unmatched. CDR3 in amino acids: CAWSGLAVYEQYF. CDR3 DNA: TGTGCCTGGAGTGGCCTAGCGGTCTACGAGCAGTACTTC.

This clone has a handful of counts. The CDR3, as DNA: TGTGCCAGCAGCCACCCCGGGGGGGACAGGGCCTACGAGCAGTACTTC. This codes for CASSHPGGDRAYEQYF. The chain is built from TRBV4-2 and TRBJ2-7; a possible D gene is TRBD1 (9 bases). This CDR3 is 16 amino acids long. Trimming removed 3 bases from V and 2 bases from J, with 17 bases in between. The V gene's germline CDR1 is LGHNA and CDR2 YNFKEQ.

This chain joins TRBV6-5 and TRBJ2-5; 7 bases match TRBD1. The junction had 5 bases not matched to a gene; V was cut back by 1 base and J by 3 bases. The germline V gene has CDR1 MNHEY and CDR2 SVGAGI. CDR3 size: 15 residues. This CDR3 reads CASSYFDRVEETQYF. In DNA form, the CDR3 reads TGTGCCAGCAGTTACTTCGACAGGGTGGAAGAGACCCAGTACTTC.

The V gene is TRBV18, the J gene TRBJ2-5, with D possibly TRBD1 on 6 matching bases. The CDR3 totals 14 residues. Germline V gene sequence: CDR1 KGHSH, CDR2 LQKENI. With 1 base removed from V and 4 bases from J, the gap between germline ends came to 10 bases. The CDR3 reads CASSPQTGIETQYF. Here the CDR3 DNA reads TGTGCCAGCTCACCACAAACAGGGATAGAGACCCAGTACTTC.

The V gene is TRBV23-1, the J gene TRBJ1-1; no clear D. TRBV23-1 is recorded as an ORF, its role being uncertain. This CDR3 is 12 amino acids long. The germline V and J ends were trimmed by 4 bases and 1 base, with 4 bases remaining between them. The CDR3: CASSRQNTEAFF. CDR3 sequence (DNA): TGCGCCAGCAGTCGACAGAACACTGAAGCTTTCTTT.

J is TRBJ1-1 and V is TRBV18; no reliable D call. Trimming cost V 5 bases and J 1 base, with 11 bases left between them. The length of the CDR3 is 14 residues. The germline V gene encodes CDR1 KGHSH and CDR2 LQKENI. The CDR3 nucleotides read TGTGCCAGCTCAGCTTACCCGGGGAACACTGAAGCTTTCTTT. This gives the protein CASSAYPGNTEAFF.

V is TRBV25-1 and J is TRBJ1-1; no reliable D call. Germline lookup yields CDR1 MGHDK and CDR2 SYGVNS. The CDR3 consists of 13 residues. V lost 2 bases and J 4 bases, leaving 8 bases between the germline ends. Here the CDR3 DNA reads TGTGCCAGCAGTGAAGAATGGGGCACTGAAGCTTTCTTT. It yields the protein CASSEEWGTEAFF. Complete variable domain (other parts from reference TRBV25-1 and TRBJ1-1): EADIYQTPRYLVIGTGKKITLECSQTMGHDKMYWYQQDPGMELHLIHYSYGVNSTEKGDLSSESTVSRIRTEHFPLTLESARPSHTSQYLCASSEEWGTEAFFGQGTRLTVV.

The chain recombines TRBV9 with TRBJ2-3; D might be TRBD1 (6 bases). Germline CDR1 is SGDLS and CDR2 is YYNGEE. CDR3 length equals 15 residues. The V end was cut by 4 bases, the J end by 6 bases, with 18 bases between. This chain's CDR3 is CASSSREGGVDTQYF. The CDR3 nucleotides read TGTGCCAGCAGCTCCCGGGAAGGGGGAGTTGATACGCAGTATTTT.

The chain joins TRBV30 to TRBJ2-7, with 7 bases fitting TRBD1. The trim removed 6 bases at V and 2 bases at J, leaving 4 bases unmatched. The CDR3 runs to 12 residues. In germline, CDR1 is GTSNPN, CDR2 SVGIG (reference sequence). CDR3: CACTQGTYEQYF. The CDR3 bases are TGTGCCTGCACACAGGGGACCTACGAGCAGTACTTC.

The chain recombines TRBV5-1 with TRBJ2-3, with TRBD1 matching over 10 bases. The CDR3 covers 15 residues. CDR1 and CDR2 (germline): SGHRS, YFSETQ. J lost 7 bases, V lost 3 bases, and 8 bases had no gene match. The CDR3: CASSSSGTGANTQYF. The DNA for the CDR3 is TGCGCCAGCAGCTCATCCGGGACAGGGGCAAATACGCAGTATTTT.

This clone was detected a few times. V gene TRBV14 combines with J gene TRBJ2-7; 8 nucleotides agree with TRBD1. The CDR3 totals 14 residues. Germline-derived CDR1 and CDR2 are SGHDN and FVKESK. The V gene end was trimmed by 6 bases and the J gene end by 3 bases; junction bases not matched to a gene: 7. CDR3 coding DNA: TGTGCCAGCAGTCCGAACAGGGGGTACTACGAGCAGTACTTC. Translated: CASSPNRGYYEQYF.

The chain combines TRBV27 with TRBJ1-6; 10 bases map to TRBD1. Germline CDR1 and CDR2: MNHEY and SMNVEV (reference sequence). V gave up 5 bases and J gave up 9 bases; unmatched junction bases: 19. This CDR3 has 19 residues. CDR3 nucleotide sequence: TGTGCCAGCAGTCTAACCTCCCGGAACTTGGGGACAGGGGTTTCACCCCTCCACTTT. It specifies CASSLTSRNLGTGVSPLHF.

V gene TRBV4-1 combines with J gene TRBJ2-7; 7 bases match TRBD2. J was trimmed by 2 bases and V by 5 bases; bases with no gene match: 9. This CDR3 contains 15 residues. Germline CDR1 reads MGHRA; CDR2 reads YSYEKL. The CDR3 protein is CASSSPGGVAYEQYF. Here the CDR3 DNA reads TGCGCCAGCAGCTCCCCTGGGGGGGTGGCCTACGAGCAGTACTTC.

The V gene is TRBV5-8, the J gene TRBJ2-7; D remains ambiguous. Germline V lookup: CDR1 SGHTS, CDR2 YDEGEE. The CDR3 is 11 amino acids. V gave up 4 bases and J gave up 7 bases, with 9 bases separating them. CDR3 sequence (DNA): TGTGCCAGCAGCAGAACTCGGGAGCAGTACTTC. Residues: CASSRTREQYF. The full variable domain, with the rest looked up from reference TRBV5-8 and TRBJ2-7, is EAGVTQSPTHLIKTRGQQATLRCSPISGHTSVYWYQQALGLGLQFLLWYDEGEERNRGNFPPRFSGRQFPNYSSELNVNALELEDSALYLCASSRTREQYFGPGTRLTVT.

The CDR3 sequence: CASSLGRGGTSYEQYF. CDR3 DNA sequence: TGTGCCAGCAGCTTAGGTAGGGGGGGCACCTCCTACGAGCAGTACTTC. This sequence joins TRBV7-9 and TRBJ2-7; TRBD2 is a possible D gene (7 bases). The germline V and J ends were trimmed by 1 base and 0 bases, with 13 bases remaining between them. Germline CDR1 and CDR2: SEHNR and FQNEAQ (reference sequence). The CDR3 is made up of 16 amino acids.

V usage is TRBV28 and J usage is TRBJ2-4; weak D call: TRBD1 (6 bases). The CDR3 loop spans 14 amino acids. The V gene's germline CDR1 is MDHEN and CDR2 SYDVKM. V was pared by 2 bases and J by 6 bases, with 11 bases between. CDR3 in DNA: TGTGCCAGCAGTTTAGTACAGGGAATAAACATTCAGTACTTC. It yields the protein CASSLVQGINIQYF. Supplemented by reference TRBV28 and TRBJ2-4, the full variable domain reads DVKVTQSSRYLVKRTGEKVFLECVQDMDHENMFWYRQDPGLGLRLIYFSYDVKMKEKGDIPEGYSVSREKKERFSLILESASTNQTSMYLCASSLVQGINIQYFGAGTRLSVL.

The chain uses TRBV5-4 and TRBJ2-1; 9 nucleotides align to TRBD2. The CDR3 contains 16 residues. Germline values: CDR1 SGHNT, CDR2 YYREEE (reference sequence). The V and J ends lost 4 bases and 1 base, in that order; junction bases with no gene match: 6. The DNA of the CDR3 is TGTGCCAGCAGCCCGAGGAGCGGGAGGTCCTACAATGAGCAGTTCTTC. Its translation: CASSPRSGRSYNEQFF.

This chain connects TRBV7-2 to TRBJ2-1; 8 nucleotides match TRBD2. The germline V gene has CDR1 SGHTA and CDR2 FQGNSA. Trimming removed 7 bases from V and 4 bases from J; junction bases left unmatched: 9. CDR3 length: 15 amino acids. CDR3 DNA sequence: TGTGCCAGCATCCAACGGGGGGGCCGGTACAATGAGCAGTTCTTC. Its translation is CASIQRGGRYNEQFF. The variable domain in full, with the rest retrieved from reference TRBV7-2 and TRBJ2-1, is GAGVSQSPSNKVTEKGKDVELRCDPISGHTALYWYRQSLGQGLEFLIYFQGNSAPDKSGLPSDRFSAERTGGSVSTLTIQRTQQEDSAVYLCASIQRGGRYNEQFFGPGTRLTVL.

This clone occurred once. This chain links TRBV30 with TRBJ2-2; no firm D call. Germline CDR1 reads GTSNPN; CDR2 reads SVGIG (reference sequence). The CDR3 spans 17 residues. V was pared by 1 base and J by 5 bases, with 20 bases between. In nucleotides, the CDR3 is TGTGCCTGGAGTGAGTCGGTGCTCCTGAGAGGAACCGGGGAGCTGTTTTTT. This gives the protein CAWSESVLLRGTGELFF.

This clone has only one observation. This chain uses TRBV30 with TRBJ1-1, with D possibly matching TRBD1 (5 bases). V gave up 6 bases and J gave up 3 bases, with 20 bases separating them. This CDR3 has 15 amino acids. Germline V gene lookup returns CDR1 GTSNPN and CDR2 SVGIG (reference sequence). The CDR3 region is CACPPRRGGDTEAFF. The CDR3 nucleotides read TGTGCCTGCCCGCCCCGACGGGGCGGGGACACTGAAGCTTTCTTT.